This entry concerns a single T cell receptor beta chain. V was pared by 4 bases and J by 0 bases, with 10 bases between. CDR3 length: 15 residues. In germline, CDR1 is LGHNA, CDR2 YNFKEQ. This specimen comes from a study of blood T cell repertoires in COVID-19. Study background: Acute and convalescent COVID-19 specimens originated in the United States, Italy and Spain.

As originally analysed: Estimation of nucleated cell counts relied on the amplification of reference gene primers. Profiled with immunoSEQ multiplex PCR; TCRdb holds only in-frame clones, not every one. The D gene and trimming were derived from the DNA, and the V and J assignments and clone size from that table. The profile shows tens of thousands of clones, more than 80% of them singletons. Seattle cases were enrolled at active infection and followed longitudinally. V gene TRBV4-2 combines with J gene TRBJ2-4; D not resolved. The material sequenced was peripheral blood. The receptor was isolated from a man aged 50 or older with COVID-19, enrolled during active disease. CDR3: CASSPNILAKNIQYF. Written as DNA, the CDR3 is TGTGCCAGCAGCCCGAATATACTAGCCAAAAACATTCAGTACTTC.